The present T cell receptor beta chain was sequenced within a study of blood T cells in healthy people across ages. This CDR3 comprises 14 residues. The germline gives CDR1 ENHRY, CDR2 SYGVKD. Trimming took off 3 bases at V and 5 bases at J, with 13 bases between the two ends. About this clonotype itself: Its target is unknown.

General observations from the study: Relative to aged donors, long-lived donors carried more naive CD4+ cells and displayed higher diversity. There was a strong correlation between TCR beta diversity and naive T cell percentage.

Combining a sample-barcoded 5' primer with a J-beta primer mix, a second PCR ran for roughly 6 to 12 cycles. Per sample, CDR3-containing paired-end reads numbered at least 3 million. TCRdb re-derived calls from the 5' RACE reads in MiXCR, one entry per CDR3 protein. This sample has roughly 700,000 distinct CDR3 sequences; 45% to 50% occur once, and the top ten carry under 35%. Sequenced sample: blood. This clonotype was obtained from a woman aged 55 to 70 in good health. The rearrangement links TRBV10-3 to TRBJ1-2; D may be TRBD1 (5 bases). CDR3 region: CAISDTGTEYGYTF. CDR3 nucleotide sequence: TGTGCCATCAGTGACACCGGGACGGAGTATGGCTACACCTTC.